These 5 T cell receptor beta chains share one sample of origin, sequenced in a study of T cells after yellow fever vaccination. One entry per CDR3 protein results from TCRdb running MiXCR on the 5' RACE reads. The table has hundreds of thousands of distinct CDR3 sequences, 6.2% seen once. The sample consisted of PBMCs, taken 5 days after the yellow fever booster vaccination. These receptor sequences come from a man aged 25-40 years who received the YFV17D yellow fever vaccine.

This clonotype was seen more than once but under ten times. V gene TRBV20-1 combines with J gene TRBJ2-2; D not certain. V was trimmed by 3 bases and J by 5 bases, leaving 10 bases between them. CDR1 is DFQATT and CDR2 is SNEGSKA in the germline V gene (reference sequence). CDR3 length: 13 amino acids. Here the CDR3 reads CSARDLETGELFF. CDR3 in DNA: TGCAGTGCTAGGGACCTGGAGACCGGGGAGCTGTTTTTT.

This rearrangement joins TRBV7-2 to TRBJ2-5; D is uncertain. In germline, CDR1 is SGHTA, CDR2 FQGNSA. This CDR3 region has 15 residues. V shed 5 bases and J shed 2 bases, with 15 bases lying between them. The CDR3 DNA sequence: TGTGCCAGCAGCCAACCCGACGGGCGGCAAGAGACCCAGTACTTC. This translates into CASSQPDGRQETQYF.

The chain couples TRBV20-1 to TRBJ2-7, with D possibly TRBD2 on 6 matching bases. There are 13 residues in the CDR3. Germline V gene lookup returns CDR1 DFQATT and CDR2 SNEGSKA (reference sequence). V was clipped by 5 bases and J by 4 bases, with 15 bases between them. The CDR3 reads CSAWRTTYYEQYF. For the CDR3, the DNA is TGCAGTGCTTGGAGGACTACCTATTACGAGCAGTACTTC.

This clonotype has a count of ten or more. This chain uses TRBV4-2 with TRBJ1-2; no definite D call. This CDR3 has 14 amino acids. The germline V gene has CDR1 LGHNA and CDR2 YNFKEQ. V shed 0 bases and J shed 5 bases, with 10 bases lying between them. CDR3 DNA: TGTGCCAGCAGCCAAGACTTCAGTACGTATGGCTACACCTTC. Amino acids: CASSQDFSTYGYTF.

This clonotype appeared a few times. Because the CDR3 is missing its conserved closing phenylalanine or tryptophan, this is likely a read error. The DNA is omitted, as the CDR3 cannot be located on it reliably, and the CDR3 follows TCRdb's listing. The chain joins TRBV5-5 to TRBJ2-5. The CDR3 has 10 residues if both end residues are counted. Germline CDR1 is SGHKS and CDR2 is YYEKEE (reference sequence). CDR3 sequence: CASSLIRVLL.